This paragraph covers one TCR beta chain sequence. The target antigen is unknown. The CDR3 covers 10 residues. CDR1 and CDR2 (germline): MDHEN, SYDVKM. Trimming removed 8 bases from V and 9 bases from J, with 8 bases in between. Primers included in the PCR were 60 Vbeta and 13 Jbeta primers. The repertoire was sequenced with immunoSEQ multiplex PCR; TCRdb's copy has only in-frame clones and lacks some. The sample contains roughly 140,000 clones, around 86% of which appear only once. This record belongs to a study of cytomegalovirus exposure and HLA in healthy donors. Study background: Inside one of the first data releases sat about 85 million unique TCRs taken from HLA-typed donors. Findings of the study overall: For presence/absence analyses, sequencing depth was assumed to be roughly uniform across donors.

The clonotype comes from a female donor in good health and CMV-seronegative. Input material: PBMCs. This chain uses TRBV28 with TRBJ2-1; no clear D. CDR3 protein: CASAYREQFF. The DNA of the CDR3 is TGTGCCAGCGCGTACCGTGAGCAGTTCTTC.